What follows is one TCR beta chain and its context. Its antigen remains unknown. Only CD45RO-negative cells positively selected for CCR7 counted as naive CD8 cells, so terminally differentiated effector memory CD45RA+ cells were excluded. Every contributor of samples was a Caucasian grown-up residing in Nashville, Tennessee. Genomic DNA from each subset was divided evenly over several immunoSEQ plates. Some clones are missing from TCRdb's copy, which holds only in-frame ones; the method was immunoSEQ multiplex PCR. The sample has approximately 600,000 clones; 95% are singletons. The data stem from a study of shared clonotypes between healthy human individuals. Germline V gives CDR1 MDHEN, CDR2 SYDVKM. Trimming left V 3 bases short and J 3 bases short, with 33 bases between. CDR3 length: 22 amino acids. Study-wide results and caveats: It was the non-shared clonotypes that had lower generation probabilities than clonotypes shared by all four donors. Deeper or shallower sequencing was expected to change how clonotypes are shared among donors.

The sequencing input was naive CD8+ T cells sorted from blood. This sequence originates from a woman aged 25 to 39 in good health. V is TRBV28 and J is TRBJ2-1; tentatively, D is TRBD2 (7 bases). The DNA of the CDR3 is TGTGCCAGCAGTTTGCCCCTCGGGGGGCAGGGCAGCAGCGGAGCCAGCTACAATGAGCAGTTCTTC. Encoded protein: CASSLPLGGQGSSGASYNEQFF.